Sequencing of this T cell receptor (beta chain) was carried out in a study of blood T cell repertoires in COVID-19. Looking at the study overall: From the United States, Italy and Spain came samples of acute and convalescent COVID-19. The cDNA or gDNA used as material had been derived from T cells, B-cell-depleted T cells, or PBMCs.

Deletions cut 1 base from V and 2 bases from J, with 6 bases between. Germline CDR1 and CDR2: LGHDT and YNNKEL (reference sequence). This CDR3 has 13 amino acids. Assay: immunoSEQ multiplex PCR; the TCRdb copy retains only in-frame clones and omits some. The profile shows roughly 53,000 clones, about three quarters of them singletons. The gene calls are TRBV3-1 (or the pseudogene TRBV3-2) and TRBJ2-7; TRBD1 is a possible D gene (5 bases). The sequence was obtained from a man aged 45-65 years with active or convalescent COVID-19. The material sequenced was peripheral blood. CDR3 in DNA: TGTGCCAGCAGCCAAGTAGGGGCCTACGAGCAGTACTTC. This encodes CASSQVGAYEQYF.